The clone carrying this TCR beta chain appeared a few times. The antigen is undetermined. The data originate from a study of T cells in Graves' hyperthyroidism and ophthalmopathy. Study findings and constraints: Most clonotypes that expanded in the thyroid above 0.001 also showed up in blood. By a 13 V-J model, ophthalmopathy was set apart from stable hyperthyroidism.

Researchers amplified the TCR beta CDR3 regions from RNA transcripts. The HTBI primer set drove a first-round RT-PCR of the TCR CDR3. MiXCR, applied by TCRdb to the multiplex PCR reads, yields one record per CDR3 protein. The sample has roughly 530,000 distinct CDR3 sequences; over 15% are singletons. Germline V gene lookup returns CDR1 ENHRY and CDR2 SYGVKD. This CDR3 region has 14 residues. Between the trimmed V and J ends, which lost 0 bases and 2 bases, there was a span of 5 bases. Exclusion of a patient resulted from uncontrolled infection, other autoimmune disease, pregnancy or lactation. It was around 10 ml of fresh peripheral blood that supplied the PBMCs.

The clonotype was recovered from a woman aged 18 to 35 with Graves' ophthalmopathy. The chain couples TRBV10-3 to TRBJ2-1; no reliable D call. The sequencing sample was made of blood. CDR3 residues: CAISESGPYNEQFF. The CDR3 region has the DNA TGTGCCATCAGTGAGTCAGGGCCCTACAATGAGCAGTTCTTC.